This T cell receptor (beta chain) was captured in a study of T cells in Graves' hyperthyroidism and ophthalmopathy. Regions amplified from RNA transcripts were the TCR beta CDR3 regions. The HTBI primer set was used in a first-round RT-PCR of the TCR CDR3. TCRdb independently ran MiXCR on the multiplex PCR reads; one entry per CDR3 protein. The sample consists of roughly 560,000 distinct CDR3 sequences, roughly 14% of them appearing once. This clonotype was found a few times. Trimming removed 11 bases from V and 1 base from J, with 15 bases in between. The CDR3 has 13 residues. Germline V lookup: CDR1 SNHLY, CDR2 FYNNEI. The authors took PBMCs from roughly 10 ml fresh peripheral blood.

The chain links TRBV2 to TRBJ2-7, with D perhaps matching TRBD1 (6 bases). Source material: blood. This receptor was obtained from a woman aged 40 to 50 with Graves' ophthalmopathy. DNA for the CDR3: TGTGCCGGGGGCCCCCCAGGATCCTACGAGCAGTACTTC. Amino acid sequence: CAGGPPGSYEQYF.